A single sample gave rise to the 10 T cell receptor beta chains below, sequenced in a study of OX40 agonist ivuxolimab in advanced cancers. Assay used: immunoSEQ multiplex PCR; TCRdb lists only in-frame clones, some missing. The table shows 70,000 to 95,000 clones, with nearly 95% occurring only once. This specimen consisted of CD4+ or CD8+ T cells sorted from blood, obtained in a trial of the OX40 agonist ivuxolimab. These receptors were taken from an adult with an advanced solid tumor such as melanoma, head and neck, liver or kidney cancer.

In regard to this clone: The same CDR3 can be traced to other DNA sequences in this sample. The V and J genes are TRBV13 and TRBJ1-1; D unclear. Trimming removed 1 base at V and 1 base at J, with 7 bases between. From germline, CDR1 is PRHDT and CDR2 FYEKMQ (reference sequence). The CDR3 has 14 residues. CDR3: CASSLERGNTEAFF. Here the CDR3 DNA reads TGTGCCAGCAGCTTAGAACGGGGGAACACTGAAGCTTTCTTT. The entire variable domain, with the rest obtained from reference TRBV13 and TRBJ1-1, is as follows: AAGVIQSPRHLIKEKRETATLKCYPIPRHDTVYWYQQGPGQDPQFLISFYEKMQSDKGSIPDRFSAQQFSDYHSELNMSSLELGDSALYFCASSLERGNTEAFFGQGTRLTVV.

This sequence joins TRBV7-9 and TRBJ2-7, with D possibly called TRBD1 or TRBD2 (5 bases each). Germline CDR1 SEHNR, CDR2 FQNEAQ (reference sequence). This CDR3 spans 14 amino acids. V was cut by 7 bases and J by 2 bases, with 15 bases left in between. CDR3: CASTSPVGAYEQYF. CDR3 DNA sequence: TGTGCCAGCACCTCTCCAGTGGGGGCCTACGAGCAGTACTTC.

The chain recombines TRBV5-1 with TRBJ2-1; no clear D gene. The CDR3 contains 12 residues. The V end lost 0 bases, the J end lost 6 bases, and 4 bases lay between the germline ends. Germline values: CDR1 SGHRS, CDR2 YFSETQ. The CDR3 here is CASSLVPNEQFF. In DNA, the CDR3 is TGCGCCAGCAGCTTGGTCCCCAATGAGCAGTTCTTC.

The rearrangement links TRBV7-6 to TRBJ1-2; D is perhaps TRBD1 (5 bases). From germline, CDR1 is SGHVS and CDR2 FNYEAQ. The CDR3 consists of 17 residues. V gave up 3 bases and J gave up 4 bases, with 21 bases separating them. CDR3 sequence reads: CASSFGGGGGPTYGYTF. The CDR3 nucleotides read TGTGCCAGCAGCTTCGGGGGGGGTGGAGGCCCTACCTATGGCTACACCTTC. Based on the CDR3 plus reference TRBV7-6 and TRBJ1-2, the full variable domain is GAGVSQSPRYKVTKRGQDVALRCDPISGHVSLYWYRQALGQGPEFLTYFNYEAQQDKSGLPNDRFSAERPEGSISTLTIQRTEQRDSAMYRCASSFGGGGGPTYGYTFGSGTRLTVV.

The V call is TRBV12-5, the J call TRBJ1-1; D possibly corresponds to TRBD1 (6 bases). The CDR3 consists of 15 residues. The V and J ends lost 5 bases and 5 bases respectively, with 18 bases between them. The V gene's germline CDR1 is LGHNT and CDR2 FRNRAP. The CDR3 sequence is CASGPGGLPNTEAFF. The DNA of the CDR3 is TGTGCTAGTGGTCCCGGGGGGCTACCGAATACTGAAGCTTTCTTT.

The chain employs TRBV9 and TRBJ1-3, with 9 bases fitting TRBD1. V gave up 0 bases and J gave up 3 bases; unmatched junction bases: 10. The CDR3 spans 18 residues. Germline values: CDR1 SGDLS, CDR2 YYNGEE. CDR3 bases: TGTGCCAGCAGCGTAGCCTCAGACAGGGGGGTAGATGGAAACACCATATATTTT. Protein: CASSVASDRGVDGNTIYF.

J is TRBJ2-5 and V is TRBV29-1, with no clear D. In germline, CDR1 is SQVTM, CDR2 ANQGSEA. This CDR3 has 14 residues. V lost 5 bases to trimming and J lost 5 bases, with 18 bases between them. The CDR3 bases are TGCAGCGTTCTTCCGCGTGGAGTCGAGGAGACCCAGTACTTC. It yields the protein CSVLPRGVEETQYF.

This chain connects TRBV4-1 to TRBJ2-7; 7 bases align to TRBD1. The V gene end was trimmed by 4 bases and the J gene end by 3 bases; junction bases not matched to a gene: 12. Germline lookup yields CDR1 MGHRA and CDR2 YSYEKL. The CDR3 contains 16 residues. The CDR3 spells CASSPLSSPGGYEQYF. The CDR3 DNA reads TGCGCCAGCAGCCCCCTGTCGTCCCCAGGGGGCTACGAGCAGTACTTC.

The chain links TRBV6-5 to TRBJ2-2; D might be TRBD1 (7 bases). The CDR3 covers 15 residues. In germline, CDR1 is MNHEY, CDR2 SVGAGI. Between the trimmed V and J ends, which lost 2 bases and 1 base, there was a span of 8 bases. The CDR3 sequence: CASSYQGGNTGELFF. CDR3 DNA sequence: TGTGCCAGCAGTTACCAGGGGGGGAACACCGGGGAGCTGTTTTTT.

The J gene is TRBJ1-1, the V gene TRBV5-1, with D perhaps TRBD1 (6 bases). This CDR3 is 15 amino acids long. The V end lost 0 bases, the J end lost 1 base, and 10 bases lay between the germline ends. In germline, CDR1 is SGHRS, CDR2 YFSETQ. CDR3 DNA sequence: TGCGCCAGCAGCTTGGGGTGGGGGCGGAACACTGAAGCTTTCTTT. Protein sequence: CASSLGWGRNTEAFF.